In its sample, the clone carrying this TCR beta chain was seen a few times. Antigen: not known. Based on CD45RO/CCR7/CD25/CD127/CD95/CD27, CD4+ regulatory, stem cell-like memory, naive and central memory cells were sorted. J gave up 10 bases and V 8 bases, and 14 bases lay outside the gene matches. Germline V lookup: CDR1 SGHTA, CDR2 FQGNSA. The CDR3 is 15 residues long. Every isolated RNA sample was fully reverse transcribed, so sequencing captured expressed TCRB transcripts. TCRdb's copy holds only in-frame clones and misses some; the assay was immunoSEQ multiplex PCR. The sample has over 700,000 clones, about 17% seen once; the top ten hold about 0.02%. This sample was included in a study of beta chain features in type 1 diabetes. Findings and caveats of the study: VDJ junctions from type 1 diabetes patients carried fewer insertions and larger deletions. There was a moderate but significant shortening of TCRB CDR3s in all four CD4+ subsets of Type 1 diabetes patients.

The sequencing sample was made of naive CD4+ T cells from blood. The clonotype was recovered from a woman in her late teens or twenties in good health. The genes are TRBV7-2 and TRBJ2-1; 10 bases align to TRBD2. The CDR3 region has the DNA TGTGCCAGCTCGGGGCTAGCGGGAGTCCCCCCCGAGCAGTTCTTC. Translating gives CASSGLAGVPPEQFF.